These 25 T cell receptor beta chains share one sample of origin, sequenced in a study of blood T cell repertoires in COVID-19. Sequencing was performed with immunoSEQ multiplex PCR; in TCRdb, only in-frame clones are kept and a portion is missing. The sample lists 300,000 to 400,000 clones, around 90% occurring once. Sequencing was carried out using peripheral blood. Receptors originate from a woman younger than 45 with COVID-19, enrolled during active disease.

The genes are TRBV4-1 and TRBJ1-1; 9 nucleotides agree with TRBD1. Germline V gene lookup returns CDR1 MGHRA and CDR2 YSYEKL. V trimming: 5 bases; J trimming: 0 bases; junction bases outside the gene matches: 10. The CDR3 runs to 17 residues. In nucleotides, the CDR3 is TGCGCCAGCAGCACTAGACACAGGGGGCAAATGAACACTGAAGCTTTCTTT. It codes for CASSTRHRGQMNTEAFF.

This rearrangement joins TRBV2 to TRBJ1-6; no clear D gene. CDR1 and CDR2 from the germline V gene are SNHLY and FYNNEI. V gave up 1 base and J gave up 8 bases, with 9 bases separating them. The CDR3 loop spans 14 amino acids. In DNA, the CDR3 is TGTGCCAGCAGTGAAGGTTTGTCGGATTCACCCCTCCACTTT. Translation gives CASSEGLSDSPLHF.

The chain uses TRBV7-2 and TRBJ2-1; TRBD2 matches 10 bases. Looked up from germline, CDR1 is SGHTA and CDR2 is FQGNSA. After removal of 5 bases from V and 10 bases from J, the junction contained 8 bases not matched to a gene. The length of the CDR3 is 14 residues. DNA for the CDR3: TGTGCCAGCAGCCTGGGGACTAGCGCTTGGGAGCAGTTCTTC. Protein product: CASSLGTSAWEQFF.

V is TRBV29-1 and J is TRBJ1-2; D perhaps matches TRBD1 (6 bases). Trimming cost V 5 bases and J 2 bases, with 9 bases left between them. In germline, CDR1 is SQVTM, CDR2 ANQGSEA. CDR3 length: 12 amino acids. Here the CDR3 reads CSVSDRNYGYTF. The CDR3 bases are TGCAGCGTTTCCGACAGGAACTATGGCTACACCTTC. Full variable domain (missing parts from reference TRBV29-1 and TRBJ1-2): SAVISQKPSRDICQRGTSLTIQCQVDSQVTMMFWYRQQPGQSLTLIATANQGSEATYESGFVIDKFPISRPNLTFSTLTVSNMSPEDSSIYLCSVSDRNYGYTFGSGTRLTVV.

The genes are TRBV6-1 and TRBJ1-1; the D gene is possibly TRBD1 (6 bases). V was shortened by 1 base and J by 8 bases, with 8 bases between the two germline ends. Germline V gene sequence: CDR1 MNHNS, CDR2 SASEGT. This CDR3 spans 12 amino acids. Written as DNA, the CDR3 is TGTGCCAGCAGTGAAGGCAGGGGAGAAGCTTTCTTT. The encoded protein is CASSEGRGEAFF.

This clone was recorded a few times. CDR3 protein: CASSLVRTESIQYF. CDR3 coding DNA: TGTGCCAGCAGTTTAGTTAGGACAGAAAGCATTCAGTACTTC. The J gene is TRBJ2-4, the V gene TRBV28; tentative D call: TRBD1 (6 bases). CDR1 and CDR2 (germline): MDHEN, SYDVKM. The CDR3 loop spans 14 amino acids. V was pared by 2 bases and J by 9 bases, with 14 bases between. Full variable domain (rest looked up from reference TRBV28 and TRBJ2-4): DVKVTQSSRYLVKRTGEKVFLECVQDMDHENMFWYRQDPGLGLRLIYFSYDVKMKEKGDIPEGYSVSREKKERFSLILESASTNQTSMYLCASSLVRTESIQYFGAGTRLSVL.

V is TRBV7-2 and J is TRBJ1-2, with D tentatively TRBD1 (6 bases). The CDR3 runs to 15 residues. Trimming took off 1 base at V and 3 bases at J, with 12 bases between the two ends. CDR1 and CDR2 (germline): SGHTA, FQGNSA. The CDR3 bases are TGTGCCAGCAGCTTAGTAGCAGGGGCGTACTATGGCTACACCTTC. Its protein is CASSLVAGAYYGYTF. Complete variable domain (other parts from reference TRBV7-2 and TRBJ1-2): GAGVSQSPSNKVTEKGKDVELRCDPISGHTALYWYRQSLGQGLEFLIYFQGNSAPDKSGLPSDRFSAERTGGSVSTLTIQRTQQEDSAVYLCASSLVAGAYYGYTFGSGTRLTVV.

This rearrangement joins TRBV7-9 to TRBJ1-3; 8 bases line up with TRBD1. The CDR3 extends over 16 amino acids. The V and J ends lost 2 bases and 4 bases, in that order; junction bases with no gene match: 7. Germline CDR1 and CDR2: SEHNR and FQNEAQ (reference sequence). CDR3 loop: CASSLKQGASGNTIYF. CDR3 bases: TGTGCCAGCAGCTTAAAGCAGGGGGCGAGCGGAAACACCATATATTTT.

The genes are TRBV4-3 and TRBJ2-3, with D perhaps TRBD2 (5 bases). Trimming pared 1 base from V and 0 bases from J, leaving 8 bases between. Germline CDR1 and CDR2: LGHNA and YSLEER. This CDR3 contains 15 residues. The CDR3 sequence: CASSQGLSSTDTQYF. DNA for the CDR3: TGCGCCAGCAGCCAAGGACTATCTAGCACAGATACGCAGTATTTT.

The chain has TRBV4-3 and TRBJ2-1, with D tentatively TRBD1 (5 bases). Germline loops: CDR1 LGHNA, CDR2 YSLEER. Trimming pared 3 bases from V and 7 bases from J, leaving 16 bases between. The CDR3 is 15 residues long. The CDR3 sequence is CASSQLLGLVNEQFF. For the CDR3, the DNA is TGCGCCAGCAGCCAGCTCCTGGGGCTAGTAAATGAGCAGTTCTTC.

J is TRBJ2-5 and V is TRBV28; 8 nucleotides align to TRBD1. J lost 9 bases, V lost 5 bases, and 14 bases had no gene match. The germline CDR1 and CDR2 sequences are MDHEN and SYDVKM. The CDR3 spans 15 residues. The CDR3 here is CASSLGTGRKGAQYF. The CDR3 DNA reads as TGTGCCAGCAGTCTGGGGACAGGACGTAAAGGGGCCCAGTACTTC. The complete variable domain, with remaining parts taken from reference TRBV28 and TRBJ2-5, reads DVKVTQSSRYLVKRTGEKVFLECVQDMDHENMFWYRQDPGLGLRLIYFSYDVKMKEKGDIPEGYSVSREKKERFSLILESASTNQTSMYLCASSLGTGRKGAQYFGPGTRLLVL.

V and J are TRBV4-1 and TRBJ1-3; perhaps TRBD1 as D (6 bases). This CDR3 is built from 16 residues. Deletions cut 3 bases from V and 0 bases from J, with 12 bases between. From germline, CDR1 is MGHRA and CDR2 YSYEKL. DNA of the CDR3: TGCGCCAGCAGCCATCCCCGGGACACCTCTGGAAACACCATATATTTT. Encoded protein: CASSHPRDTSGNTIYF.

To note about this clone: The junction departs from the called germline gene at one end, perhaps through a read error. The chain has TRBV9 and TRBJ1-5; D unresolved. Germline CDR1 SGDLS, CDR2 YYNGEE. This CDR3 contains 12 residues. The CDR3 nucleotides read TGTGCCAGCAGCGGACCCCGGGAACCCATGGATTTT. This gives the protein CASSGPREPMDF.

This chain uses TRBV6-5 with TRBJ2-1, with 9 bases fitting TRBD1. The V and J ends lost 4 bases and 8 bases, in that order; junction bases with no gene match: 9. CDR1 MNHEY and CDR2 SVGAGI come from the germline V gene. This CDR3 is 15 amino acids long. The CDR3 nucleotides are TGTGCCAGCAGTTTCGGGACAGGGATTCGGCATGAGCAGTTCTTC. Encoded protein: CASSFGTGIRHEQFF.

The chain is built from TRBV11-3 and TRBJ2-3, with a weak D call TRBD1 (6 bases). Per the germline V gene, CDR1 is SGHNT and CDR2 is YENEEA. V lost 1 base and J 0 bases, leaving 8 bases between the germline ends. The CDR3 contains 15 residues. In DNA, the CDR3 is TGTGCCAGCAGCTTAGGGGACACTAGCACAGATACGCAGTATTTT. This codes for CASSLGDTSTDTQYF.

This clone was seen a handful of times. The chain couples TRBV9 to TRBJ1-2; tentatively, D is TRBD1 (6 bases). V was shortened by 0 bases and J by 14 bases, with 14 bases between the two germline ends. From germline, CDR1 is SGDLS and CDR2 YYNGEE. This CDR3 has 12 residues. The CDR3 spells CASSVDGGAGTF. The CDR3 coding sequence is TGTGCCAGCAGCGTAGACGGGGGGGCCGGGACCTTC.

The genes are TRBV28 and TRBJ2-1; 12 bases fit TRBD1. Losses at the gene ends were 5 bases for V and 8 bases for J; bases not matched to a gene: 10. Germline V CDR1 and CDR2: MDHEN, SYDVKM. The CDR3 is 16 amino acids. The CDR3, as DNA: TGTGCCAGCAGTCACGTGGGACAGGGGGCATTAGATGAGCAGTTCTTC. Translating gives CASSHVGQGALDEQFF.

The chain recombines TRBV2 with TRBJ1-6; no clear D gene. V gave up 4 bases and J gave up 3 bases, with 7 bases separating them. Germline assignment: CDR1 SNHLY and CDR2 FYNNEI. This CDR3 has 14 amino acids. The CDR3 nucleotides read TGTGCCAGCAGTGTGGGCCTCTATAATTCACCCCTCCACTTT. Its translation: CASSVGLYNSPLHF. Filled out from reference TRBV2 and TRBJ1-6, the complete variable domain reads EPEVTQTPSHQVTQMGQEVILRCVPISNHLYFYWYRQILGQKVEFLVSFYNNEISEKSEIFDDQFSVERPDGSNFTLKIRSTKLEDSAMYFCASSVGLYNSPLHFGNGTRLTVT.

V usage is TRBV7-2 and J usage is TRBJ2-1; D perhaps matches TRBD1 (5 bases). Trimming removed 5 bases from V and 5 bases from J, with 10 bases in between. The germline gives CDR1 SGHTA, CDR2 FQGNSA. The CDR3 length is 13 residues. The CDR3 DNA is TGTGCCAGCAGCGGTGACAGAGACAATGAGCAGTTCTTC. This translates into CASSGDRDNEQFF.

A remark on this clone: The germline gene is not matched at one end of the junction; a read error may be the cause. The V gene is TRBV3-1 (or the pseudogene TRBV3-2), the J gene TRBJ2-6; weak D call: TRBD1 (5 bases). The CDR3 covers 15 residues. Germline lookup yields CDR1 LGHDT and CDR2 YNNKEL (reference sequence). This CDR3 reads CASSYDSSGVNVLTF. The CDR3 nucleotides read TGTGCCAGCAGCTACGACAGCTCTGGGGTCAACGTCCTGACTTTC.

The chain is built from TRBV11-2 and TRBJ2-1; the match to TRBD2 covers 14 bases. CDR3 length: 16 amino acids. Per the germline V gene, CDR1 is SGHAT and CDR2 is FQNNGV. With V trimmed by 5 bases and J by 7 bases, 7 bases remained unmatched. CDR3 nucleotides: TGTGCCAGCAGCGAGATGGGACTAGCGGGAGTAAATGAGCAGTTCTTC. Translated, it gives CASSEMGLAGVNEQFF.

The V gene is TRBV11-2, the J gene TRBJ2-3; maybe TRBD1 (5 bases). The ends were cut back, 5 bases at V and 3 bases at J, with 12 bases in the middle. Germline CDR1 SGHAT, CDR2 FQNNGV. The length of the CDR3 is 14 residues. The CDR3, as DNA: TGTGCCAGCAGCACCCTAGACAGAACAGATACGCAGTATTTT. Translation: CASSTLDRTDTQYF.

This clone showed up just a few times. This rearrangement joins TRBV12-5 to TRBJ2-1; D unresolved. Trimming cost V 6 bases and J 1 base, with 7 bases left between them. The CDR3 has 13 amino acids. Germline CDR1 LGHNT, CDR2 FRNRAP. CDR3 sequence: CASGGASYNEQFF. The CDR3 DNA is TGTGCTAGTGGCGGTGCATCCTACAATGAGCAGTTCTTC.

This rearrangement joins TRBV2 to TRBJ1-1; 8 nucleotides match TRBD1. This CDR3 is 16 amino acids long. V gave up 6 bases and J gave up 3 bases; unmatched junction bases: 12. CDR1 and CDR2 from the germline V gene are SNHLY and FYNNEI. CDR3 DNA sequence: TGTGCCAGCAGGATACAGGGGGGGTTTGACGACACTGAAGCTTTCTTT. Translated: CASRIQGGFDDTEAFF.

The chain employs TRBV5-8 and TRBJ2-1; D unresolved. With 7 bases removed from V and 4 bases from J, the gap between germline ends came to 9 bases. The CDR3 totals 12 residues. CDR1 is SGHTS and CDR2 is YDEGEE in the germline V gene. The CDR3 DNA follows: TGTGCCAGCTCGGCAGCGTACAATGAGCAGTTCTTC. This codes for CASSAAYNEQFF.